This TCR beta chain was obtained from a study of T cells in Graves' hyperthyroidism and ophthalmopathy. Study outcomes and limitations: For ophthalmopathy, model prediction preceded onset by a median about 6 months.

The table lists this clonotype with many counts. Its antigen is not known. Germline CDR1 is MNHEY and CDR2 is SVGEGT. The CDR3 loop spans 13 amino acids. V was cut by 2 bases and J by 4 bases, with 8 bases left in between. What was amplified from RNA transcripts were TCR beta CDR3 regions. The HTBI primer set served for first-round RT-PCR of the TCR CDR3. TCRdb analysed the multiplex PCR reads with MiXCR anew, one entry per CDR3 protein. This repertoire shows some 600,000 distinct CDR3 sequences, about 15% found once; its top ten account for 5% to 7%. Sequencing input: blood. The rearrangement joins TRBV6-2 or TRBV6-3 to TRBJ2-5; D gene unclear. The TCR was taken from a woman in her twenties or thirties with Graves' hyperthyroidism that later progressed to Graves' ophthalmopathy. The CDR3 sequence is CASSYEVGETQYF. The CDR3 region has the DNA TGTGCCAGCAGTTACGAGGTAGGAGAGACCCAGTACTTC.